What follows is one TCR beta chain and its context. Antigen specificity is unknown. Data came from immunoSEQ multiplex PCR; TCRdb stores just in-frame clones and leaves some out. The table lists 100,000 or so clones, about four fifths of them singletons. The data derive from a study of radiotherapy plus CTLA-4 blockade in lung cancer. Study observations and caveats: Tumor-derived TCR clones expanded in blood after radiotherapy plus ipilimumab.

The CDR3 length is 13 residues. Unmatched junction bases numbered 2, after V lost 4 bases and J lost 7 bases. The germline CDR1 and CDR2 sequences are MNHEY and SVGAGI. The gene calls are TRBV6-5 and TRBJ2-5; TRBD1 matches at 11 bases. This material consisted of peripheral blood, taken from a patient treated with radiotherapy plus ipilimumab. This clonotype originated in a human donor with non-small cell lung cancer that progressed on radiotherapy plus ipilimumab. The CDR3 nucleotides are TGTGCCAGCAGTTTGGGACAGGGGGGGACCCAGTACTTC. This translates into CASSLGQGGTQYF.